This passage covers 17 T cell receptor beta chains from one sample sequenced in a study of identical twins. TCRdb reprocessed the 5' RACE reads via MiXCR and lists one record per CDR3 protein. The repertoire holds around 570,000 distinct CDR3 sequences, with around 9.6% as singletons. The sample was also reused in another study, on yellow fever vaccine responses in identical twins.

The sequencing input was PBMCs. Receptors originate from a woman aged 18-30 years in good health.

This clonotype was found a few times. The V and J genes are TRBV4-1 and TRBJ2-1; TRBD2 matches 7 bases. The trim removed 0 bases at V and 5 bases at J, leaving 13 bases unmatched. The CDR3 spans 18 residues. Germline lookup yields CDR1 MGHRA and CDR2 YSYEKL. CDR3 sequence: CASSQDSIASGYHNEQFF. CDR3 nucleotides: TGCGCCAGCAGCCAAGATTCAATTGCTAGCGGTTATCACAATGAGCAGTTCTTC.

This clonotype was picked up many times. The chain uses TRBV20-1 and TRBJ2-3; D is unclear. CDR1 and CDR2 from the germline V gene are DFQATT and SNEGSKA (reference sequence). The CDR3 runs 16 residues. V shed 5 bases and J shed 1 base, with 19 bases lying between them. CDR3 sequence reads: CSAYLLKTLGTDTQYF. The CDR3 nucleotides are TGCAGTGCTTACCTCCTAAAGACACTCGGCACAGATACGCAGTATTTT.

This clonotype has only a few counts. CDR3 nucleotides: TGTGCCAGCAGCGGGGGCACCTCCGCAGTCACAGATACGCAGTATTTT. Amino acids: CASSGGTSAVTDTQYF. J is TRBJ2-3 and V is TRBV5-6, with D perhaps TRBD1 (6 bases). The CDR3 spans 16 residues. Deletions cut 4 bases from V and 2 bases from J, with 17 bases between. In germline, CDR1 is SGHDT, CDR2 YYEEEE.

This chain links TRBV28 with TRBJ1-5, with D unresolved. V was clipped by 4 bases and J by 4 bases, with 2 bases between them. The germline gives CDR1 MDHEN, CDR2 SYDVKM. The CDR3 has 11 residues. The CDR3 reads CASSWNQPQHF. The DNA of the CDR3 is TGTGCCAGCAGTTGGAATCAGCCCCAGCATTTT.

The chain couples TRBV7-8 to TRBJ2-7, with D possibly TRBD2 on 6 matching bases. The CDR3 covers 15 residues. V was clipped by 5 bases and J by 6 bases, with 20 bases between them. The germline CDR1 and CDR2 sequences are SGHVS and FQNEAQ. The CDR3 spells CASSMGLITGFEQYF. CDR3 in DNA: TGTGCCAGCAGCATGGGACTTATAACGGGGTTCGAGCAGTACTTC.

This clonotype has ten or more counts. This chain connects TRBV24-1 to TRBJ2-7; TRBD2 matches 9 bases. The V and J ends lost 2 bases and 3 bases, in that order; junction bases with no gene match: 4. From germline, CDR1 is KGHDR and CDR2 SFDVKD. The CDR3 runs to 15 residues. The CDR3 DNA sequence: TGTGCCACCAGTGATTCCAGCGGGAGGATCTACGAGCAGTACTTC. Protein: CATSDSSGRIYEQYF.

V usage is TRBV12-3 or TRBV12-4 and J usage is TRBJ2-3; tentatively, D is TRBD2 (5 bases). The CDR3 is 12 amino acids. V dropped 7 bases and J dropped 3 bases, with 8 bases sitting between them. CDR3 coding DNA: TGTGCCAGCACCAGGAGGACAGATACGCAGTATTTT. Amino acid sequence: CASTRRTDTQYF.

The sample holds a few counts of this clonotype. The chain carries TRBV15 and TRBJ1-2; D gene uncertain. V lost 0 bases and J lost 4, with 12 bases in between. CDR1 and CDR2 from the germline V gene are LNHNV and YYDKDF (reference sequence). The CDR3 consists of 15 residues. The CDR3 nucleotides read TGTGCCACCAGCAGAGATCGTAAGGGATCCTATGGCTACACCTTC. As protein: CATSRDRKGSYGYTF.

There are many counts of this clonotype. V and J are TRBV4-3 and TRBJ1-1, with D possibly being TRBD1 (5 bases). There are 15 residues in the CDR3. Germline assignment: CDR1 LGHNA and CDR2 YSLEER. V gave up 0 bases and J gave up 1 base, with 9 bases separating them. The CDR3 DNA reads as TGCGCCAGCAGCCAAGATAGCGGGGGGAACACTGAAGCTTTCTTT. It yields the protein CASSQDSGGNTEAFF.

This clonotype was picked up a small number of times. The rearrangement uses TRBV3-1 and TRBJ1-1, with D possibly being TRBD1 (6 bases). CDR1 is LGHDT and CDR2 is YNNKEL in the germline V gene (reference sequence). The CDR3 covers 14 residues. V lost 1 base, J lost 7 bases, and 13 bases lay in between. CDR3 bases: TGTGCCAGCAGCCAAGGAGGGGGGATCCTTGAAGCTTTCTTT. Translation: CASSQGGGILEAFF.

This clonotype was recorded at least ten times. V and J are TRBV7-9 and TRBJ2-2, with 11 bases lining up with TRBD1. CDR3 length: 15 residues. J gave up 6 bases and V 0 bases, and 0 bases lay outside the gene matches. From germline, CDR1 is SEHNR and CDR2 FQNEAQ (reference sequence). The CDR3 protein is CASSLAGQGAGELFF. The CDR3 DNA follows: TGTGCCAGCAGCTTAGCGGGACAGGGGGCCGGGGAGCTGTTTTTT.

Notes on this clonotype: A junction end diverges from the germline sequence, so it may reflect a read error. The V and J genes are TRBV10-2 and TRBJ2-5; 8 nucleotides agree with TRBD2. Germline V lookup: CDR1 WSHSY, CDR2 SAAADI. The CDR3 consists of 16 residues. CDR3 sequence: CASNGAGVGNIETQYF. In nucleotides, the CDR3 is TGCGCCAGCAACGGAGCGGGAGTGGGTAATATAGAGACCCAATACTTC.

The chain is built from TRBV27 and TRBJ2-7, with D perhaps TRBD2 (6 bases). Trimming removed 0 bases at V and 3 bases at J, with 15 bases between. The CDR3 loop spans 16 amino acids. In germline, CDR1 is MNHEY, CDR2 SMNVEV (reference sequence). Here the CDR3 reads CASSLSGGGSNYEQYF. In DNA form, the CDR3 reads TGTGCCAGCAGTTTATCGGGAGGAGGTTCCAACTACGAGCAGTACTTC.

This clonotype has a single count. The junction departs from the called germline gene at one end, perhaps through a read error. The genes are TRBV5-1 and TRBJ2-5, with TRBD2 matching 14 bases. CDR1 and CDR2 (germline): SGHRS, YFSETQ. The CDR3 extends over 16 amino acids. In DNA, the CDR3 is TGCTCCAGCAGCGCCGGACTAGCGGGGGGACAAGAGACCCAGTACTTC. It is translated as CSSSAGLAGGQETQYF. The full variable domain, in which reference TRBV5-1 and TRBJ2-5 provide the parts outside the CDR3, is KAGVTQTPRYLIKTRGQQVTLSCSPISGHRSVSWYQQTPGQGLQFLFEYFSETQRNKGNFPGRFSGRQFSNSRSEMNVSTLELGDSALYLCSSSAGLAGGQETQYFGPGTRLLVL.

Only a few counts were recorded for this clonotype. The rearrangement uses TRBV4-3 and TRBJ2-7, with TRBD2 as a possible D gene (6 bases). The CDR3 is 16 amino acids. Between the trimmed V and J ends, which lost 0 bases and 0 bases, there was a span of 12 bases. Germline-derived CDR1 and CDR2 are LGHNA and YSLEER. CDR3 DNA sequence: TGCGCCAGCAGCCAAGACAGAGCGGGCAGCTCCTACGAGCAGTACTTC. As protein: CASSQDRAGSSYEQYF.

This rearrangement joins TRBV28 to TRBJ1-5; D is perhaps TRBD1 (5 bases). The CDR3 is made up of 16 amino acids. Germline V gene data show CDR1 as MDHEN and CDR2 as SYDVKM. Trimming cost V 2 bases and J 3 bases, with 14 bases left between them. The CDR3 bases are TGTGCCAGCAGTTTAACCGGGACGCTCAACAATCAGCCCCAGCATTTT. Its protein is CASSLTGTLNNQPQHF.

Ten or more counts support this clonotype. The chain carries TRBV7-9 and TRBJ2-3; TRBD2 aligns across 13 bases. This CDR3 comprises 16 residues. Losses at the gene ends were 3 bases for V and 1 base for J; bases not matched to a gene: 1. In germline, CDR1 is SEHNR, CDR2 FQNEAQ (reference sequence). CDR3 in DNA: TGTGCCAGCAGCTTTGGACTAGCGGGGGGCACAGATACGCAGTATTTT. Translated, it gives CASSFGLAGGTDTQYF.